Listed here are 13 T cell receptor beta chains from one sample, sequenced in a study of CD4 T cells in relation to SARS-CoV-2 and coronaviruses (dated by TCRdb to the early 2020s). Library creation used the immunoSEQ multiplex PCR assay. TCRdb mirrors the immuneACCESS table, restricted to in-frame sequences. Some clones are absent from its copies; in checked studies, under half trace to an unresolved V gene, and the reason for the others is unknown. The table for this sample lists around 54,000 clones; 92% of them were counted only once. The ten largest clones add up to around 0.43% of the sample. Sequencing was carried out using naive CD4+ T cells from PBMCs. Explained via the paper, the cell subset or site label denotes: naive CD4+ T cells isolated by negative enrichment. All receptors come from an adult with COVID-19.

This chain connects TRBV28 to TRBJ1-5; D gene unclear. The ends were cut back, 7 bases at V and 2 bases at J, with 6 bases in the middle. Germline CDR1 is MDHEN and CDR2 is SYDVKM. This CDR3 spans 12 amino acids. The CDR3 here is CASIAGNQPQHF. In DNA form, the CDR3 reads TGTGCCAGCATAGCCGGCAATCAGCCCCAGCATTTT.

The chain recombines TRBV12-3 or TRBV12-4 with TRBJ1-5; unclear D gene. Trimming removed 2 bases at V and 6 bases at J, with 5 bases between. This CDR3 is built from 12 residues. The CDR3 DNA reads as TGTGCCAGCAGTTTATTAGCTCAGCCCCAGCATTTT. It translates to CASSLLAQPQHF.

The chain has TRBV4-2 and TRBJ2-3; D is uncertain. The CDR3 sequence is 14 residues long. The ends were cut back, 2 bases at V and 6 bases at J, with 12 bases in the middle. Per germline, CDR1 LGHNA and CDR2 YNFKEQ. CDR3 DNA: TGTGCCAGCAGCCAATCAACTTCGCCCGATACGCAGTATTTT. Translated: CASSQSTSPDTQYF.

J is TRBJ2-2 and V is TRBV5-4; 8 nucleotides align to TRBD1. The length of the CDR3 is 16 residues. Germline V gene sequence: CDR1 SGHNT, CDR2 YYREEE (reference sequence). With 1 base clipped from V and 3 bases from J, the junction kept 5 bases outside the gene matches. This CDR3 reads CASSLIIQGDTGELFF. CDR3 bases: TGTGCCAGCAGCTTGATAATACAGGGGGACACCGGGGAGCTGTTTTTT.

The chain couples TRBV5-1 to TRBJ2-2; perhaps TRBD1 as D (7 bases). CDR3 size: 16 residues. V was cut by 5 bases and J by 2 bases, with 16 bases left in between. Germline V gene lookup returns CDR1 SGHRS and CDR2 YFSETQ. This chain's CDR3 is CASSRRGEINTGELFF. The CDR3 region has the DNA TGCGCCAGCAGTCGCAGGGGGGAAATCAACACCGGGGAGCTGTTTTTT.

The gene calls are TRBV5-1 and TRBJ2-5, with D possibly being TRBD2 (5 bases). CDR1 SGHRS and CDR2 YFSETQ come from the germline V gene. The CDR3 length is 15 residues. V was clipped by 0 bases and J by 3 bases, with 12 bases between them. CDR3 protein: CASSLVPLAKETQYF. CDR3 nucleotides: TGCGCCAGCAGCTTGGTACCCCTAGCCAAAGAGACCCAGTACTTC.

The rearrangement uses TRBV15 and TRBJ1-5; unclear D gene. Germline V CDR1 and CDR2: LNHNV, YYDKDF (reference sequence). V was clipped by 0 bases and J by 7 bases, with 4 bases between them. This CDR3 spans 12 amino acids. The CDR3 protein is CATSREWQPQHF. The CDR3 DNA follows: TGTGCCACCAGCAGAGAGTGGCAGCCCCAGCATTTT. The complete variable domain, with remaining parts taken from reference TRBV15 and TRBJ1-5, reads DAMVIQNPRYQVTQFGKPVTLSCSQTLNHNVMYWYQQKSSQAPKLLFHYYDKDFNNEADTPDNFQSRRPNTSFCFLDIRSPGLGDTAMYLCATSREWQPQHFGDGTRLSIL.

This chain connects TRBV18 to TRBJ2-7, with TRBD2 identical over 15 bases. The germline gives CDR1 KGHSH, CDR2 LQKENI. V shed 0 bases, J shed 6 bases, and the junction held 9 bases outside the gene matches. The CDR3 length is 18 residues. CDR3 residues: CASSPPGLAGGPEGEQYF. The CDR3 coding sequence is TGTGCCAGCTCACCACCTGGACTAGCGGGAGGGCCGGAGGGCGAGCAGTACTTC.

The chain recombines TRBV6-4 with TRBJ1-6; tentative D call: TRBD1 (5 bases). Trimming removed 6 bases from V and 0 bases from J, with 12 bases in between. Germline CDR1 and CDR2: MRHNA and SNTAGT. The CDR3 runs 16 residues. DNA of the CDR3: TGTGCCAGCAGGGGGACCGCCAGCTCCTATAATTCACCCCTCCACTTT. Translating gives CASRGTASSYNSPLHF.

CDR3 bases: TGTGCCAGCAGTTACTACGTCCTAGCGGGAGCAGAGACCCAGTACTTC. Its translation: CASSYYVLAGAETQYF. The genes are TRBV6-6 and TRBJ2-5, with 10 bases that match TRBD2. The CDR3 runs 16 residues. V was pared by 1 base and J by 4 bases, with 6 bases of the junction left unmatched. The V gene's germline CDR1 is MNHNY and CDR2 SVGAGI (reference sequence).

In DNA, the CDR3 is TGTGCCAGTAGTATAGAGTCCGCGTTACAATACAATGAGCAGTTCTTC. This encodes CASSIESALQYNEQFF. The chain is built from TRBV19 and TRBJ2-1; D gene ambiguous. CDR1 is LNHDA and CDR2 is SQIVND in the germline V gene (reference sequence). The ends were cut back, 0 bases at V and 4 bases at J, with 13 bases in the middle. The length of the CDR3 is 16 residues.

Here the CDR3 DNA reads TGCAGTGCTAGTGACACTTACCAAGAGACCCAGTACTTC. This translates into CSASDTYQETQYF. V gene TRBV20-1 combines with J gene TRBJ2-5; D is uncertain. The CDR3 is 13 residues long. Germline CDR1 is DFQATT and CDR2 is SNEGSKA (reference sequence). Trimming took off 3 bases at V and 0 bases at J, with 8 bases between the two ends.

The chain employs TRBV28 and TRBJ1-2; D not resolved. This CDR3 has 14 residues. V lost 2 bases, J lost 7 bases, and 14 bases lay in between. Germline V gives CDR1 MDHEN, CDR2 SYDVKM. In nucleotides, the CDR3 is TGTGCCAGCAGTTTAGAGACTAGAAGAGGTGGCTACACCTTC. Translated, it gives CASSLETRRGGYTF.